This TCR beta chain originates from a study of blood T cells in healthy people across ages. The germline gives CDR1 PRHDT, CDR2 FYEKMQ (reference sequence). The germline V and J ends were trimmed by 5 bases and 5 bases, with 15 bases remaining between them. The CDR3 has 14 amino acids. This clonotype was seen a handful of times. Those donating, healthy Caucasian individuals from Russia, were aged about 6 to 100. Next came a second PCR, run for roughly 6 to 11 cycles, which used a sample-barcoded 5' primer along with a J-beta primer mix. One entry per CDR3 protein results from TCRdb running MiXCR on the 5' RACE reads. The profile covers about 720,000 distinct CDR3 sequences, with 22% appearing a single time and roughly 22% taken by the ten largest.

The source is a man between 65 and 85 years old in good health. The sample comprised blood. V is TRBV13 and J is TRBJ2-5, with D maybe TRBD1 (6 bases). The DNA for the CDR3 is TGTGCCAGCAGCCTCCGGACAGCGACGGAGACCCAGTACTTC. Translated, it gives CASSLRTATETQYF. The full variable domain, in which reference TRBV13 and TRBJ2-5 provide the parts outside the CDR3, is AAGVIQSPRHLIKEKRETATLKCYPIPRHDTVYWYQQGPGQDPQFLISFYEKMQSDKGSIPDRFSAQQFSDYHSELNMSSLELGDSALYFCASSLRTATETQYFGPGTRLLVL.